This T cell receptor beta chain emerged from a study of technical replicates of blood from four donors. This CDR3 has 16 residues. TCRdb keeps only in-frame clones here, not all; method: immunoSEQ multiplex PCR. The sample contains more than 90,000 clones, approximately 95% of which appear only once. The clonotype comes from a human donor in good health. Sequencing input: T cells isolated from PBMCs. This chain connects TRBV21-1 to TRBJ2-3; the D call of TRBD1 is as the table states it, not checked on the DNA. TRBV21-1 is shown as a pseudogene. In DNA form, the CDR3 reads TGTGCCAGCAGCCGAGACAGGGTGTTTGTCACAGATACGCAGTATTTT. Translation gives CASSRDRVFVTDTQYF.